This is a list of T cell receptor beta chains from one sample in a study of Tregs in tolerant kidney transplant recipients. Produced via immunoSEQ multiplex PCR; TCRdb's table is partial and in-frame only. The profile shows about 50,000 clones, roughly 89% of them singletons. The specimen comprised CD8+ T cells from blood (PBMCs), sampled 12 months after the transplant. The receptors originated from a human patient who received a combined kidney and bone marrow transplant. Some of these T cells may belong to the graft donor. Both conserved end residues are part of each CDR3. The D gene is left open where the match is weak. Expanded clones are given a class, and other clones once, few, many or no size at all.

TRBV7-9	once	.	TRBJ1-1	TGTGCCAGCAGCCTAGGACAATCTGAAGCTTTCTTT	CASSLGQSEAFF
TRBV5-4	few	.	TRBJ2-1	TGTGCCAGCAGCTTGGCCGGGGTAGATGAGCAGTTCTTC	CASSLAGVDEQFF
TRBV30	once	.	TRBJ2-7	TGTGCCTGGAGTTTAAACCGGGACACGGGATCCTACGAGCAGTACTTC	CAWSLNRDTGSYEQYF
TRBV2	.	TRBD2	TRBJ2-3	TGTGCCAGCAGTGTGACTAGCAGCAATCCCAGCACAGATACGCAGTATTTT	CASSVTSSNPSTDTQYF
TRBV11-2	.	TRBD2	TRBJ2-7	TGTGCCAGCAGCTGGTCGGGACTAGCGGGCGACTGGCAGTACTTC	CASSWSGLAGDWQYF
TRBV5-1	.	TRBD1	TRBJ1-1	TGCGCCAGCAGCTGGGGGACAGGGAATTTTGGTGAAGCTTTCTTT	CASSWGTGNFGEAFF
TRBV9	.	TRBD2	TRBJ2-7	TGTGCCAGCAGCCGACTAGCGGGGGTCTCCTACGAGCAGTACTTC	CASSRLAGVSYEQYF
TRBV4-1	.	.	TRBJ2-7	TGCGCCAGCAGCCAAGACAGGGCCGCCTACGAGCAGTACTTC	CASSQDRAAYEQYF
TRBV7-6	.	.	TRBJ2-1	TGTGCCAGCAGCTTAGGATCGCTACATGAGCAGTTCTTC	CASSLGSLHEQFF
TRBV5-1	once	.	TRBJ2-7	TGCGCCAGCAGAAACGCGGGGATGAACGAGCAGTACTTC	CASRNAGMNEQYF
TRBV4-3	.	.	TRBJ2-3	TGCGCCAGCAGCCAAGGAATCGGGAACACAGATACGCAGTATTTT	CASSQGIGNTDTQYF
TRBV29-1	.	TRBD1	TRBJ1-2	TGCAGCGTTTTATCCGGGACAGGGGCGGATGGCTACACCTTC	CSVLSGTGADGYTF
TRBV6-6	.	TRBD1	TRBJ1-5	TGTGCCAGCAGATCGACAGGGCGCCAGCCCCAGCATTTT	CASRSTGRQPQHF
TRBV27	.	.	TRBJ2-1	TGTGCCAGCAGTTTTGGCGGGTCCTACAATGAGCAGTTCTTC	CASSFGGSYNEQFF
TRBV15	.	TRBD2	TRBJ2-5	TGTGCCACCAGCAGGGAAAGGACTAGCGGGGATAGGGAGACCCAGTACTTC	CATSRERTSGDRETQYF
TRBV7-9	.	.	TRBJ2-1	TGTGCCAGCAGCAGTAAGCTGGGGGGTATTGATGAGCAGTTCTTC	CASSSKLGGIDEQFF
TRBV4-2	.	.	TRBJ1-1	TGTGCCAGCAGCCAATTCAAGAACACTGAAGCTTTCTTT	CASSQFKNTEAFF
TRBV11-2	.	.	TRBJ2-1	TGTGCCAGCAGCTTAGATCAAGGGGGAGAGAGCCACAATGAGCAGTTCTTC	CASSLDQGGESHNEQFF
TRBV25-1	.	.	TRBJ1-1	TGTGCCAGCAGTGAAACCCGGAGCTTTCCAGAAGCTTTCTTT	CASSETRSFPEAFF
TRBV4-3	few	TRBD2	TRBJ2-2	TGCGCCAGCAGCCAACAGCCAGCGGGAGATTCGGGGGAGCTGTTTTTT	CASSQQPAGDSGELFF
TRBV2	.	TRBD1	TRBJ1-5	TGTGCCAGCAGTGAGGAGACAGGGGGCGTCTACGGCAATCAGCCCCAGCATTTT	CASSEETGGVYGNQPQHF
TRBV7-2	once	TRBD2	TRBJ2-7	TGTGCCAGCAGCTCGGGACTAGCGATCTACGAGCAGTACTTC	CASSSGLAIYEQYF
TRBV27	.	TRBD1	TRBJ2-7	TGTGCCAGCAGTTTATCAGACAGGGGGCGCGGGCAGCAGTACTTC	CASSLSDRGRGQQYF
TRBV5-4	.	.	TRBJ2-7	TGTGCCAGCAGCTTGGATCTAGCGATTTTCGAGCAGTACTTC	CASSLDLAIFEQYF
TRBV5-4	.	.	TRBJ1-3	TGTGCCAGCAGCTTGGGGGGGCTCTCTGGAAACACCATATATTTT	CASSLGGLSGNTIYF
TRBV29-1	.	.	TRBJ2-1	TGCAGCGTGGCGGGACAAATCAATGGACTAGGGAATGAGCAGTTCTTC	CSVAGQINGLGNEQFF
TRBV4-2	.	TRBD2	TRBJ2-7	TGTGCCAGCAGCTCTGGACTAGCGGGAGAGTACGAGCAGTACTTC	CASSSGLAGEYEQYF
TRBV9	.	TRBD1	TRBJ2-2	TGTGCCAGCAGCGTAAGGAAGGACAGGGGGTCCACCGGGGAGCTGTTTTTT	CASSVRKDRGSTGELFF
TRBV11-2	.	TRBD1	TRBJ2-7	TGTGCCAGCAGCTTCGGACAGGGGGGTTACGAGCAGTACTTC	CASSFGQGGYEQYF
TRBV7-9	.	TRBD1	TRBJ1-4	TGTGCCAGCAGCCCGCCGGACAGGAGAAATGAAAAACTGTTTTTT	CASSPPDRRNEKLFF
TRBV4-3	.	.	TRBJ2-1	TGCGCCAGCAGCCTGGGCCCTTCCTACAATGAGCAGTTCTTC	CASSLGPSYNEQFF
TRBV5-5	.	TRBD1	TRBJ2-2	TGTGCCAGTACGGACAGGGGCGACACCGGGGAGCTGTTTTTT	CASTDRGDTGELFF
TRBV5-1	.	TRBD2	TRBJ2-5	TGCGCCAGCAGCATTCCGGGACTAGCGTCCCTAGGGTACCAAGAGACCCAGTACTTC	CASSIPGLASLGYQETQYF
TRBV19	.	TRBD1	TRBJ1-2	TGTGCCAGTAGTTCAGGGGGCACTGGCTACACCTTC	CASSSGGTGYTF
TRBV2	.	.	TRBJ2-2	TGTGCCAGCAGTCCGCCGAGCGGGGAGCTGTTTTTT	CASSPPSGELFF
TRBV7-2	.	.	TRBJ1-1	TGTGCCAGCAGCTTGACAGGAGTTGAAGCTTTCTTT	CASSLTGVEAFF
TRBV11-2	.	.	TRBJ2-7	TGTGCCAGCAGCTTAGATTCATACGAGCAGTACTTC	CASSLDSYEQYF
TRBV4-1	.	.	TRBJ2-1	TGCGCCAGCAGCCAACGACTAGATCTCAATGAGCAGTTCTTC	CASSQRLDLNEQFF
TRBV12-5	.	.	TRBJ1-1	TGTGCTAGTGGTTACGGCGGAGGGGTGGTGAACACTGAAGCTTTCTTT	CASGYGGGVVNTEAFF
TRBV5-5	medium-sized	.	TRBJ1-4	TGTGCCAGCAGCTTGGGAAGGGGGAGGGATGAAAAACTGTTTTTT	CASSLGRGRDEKLFF
TRBV28	.	TRBD2	TRBJ2-4	TGTGCCAGCCATCGGGGAGGGGTAGCCAAAAACATTCAGTACTTC	CASHRGGVAKNIQYF
TRBV27	.	TRBD2	TRBJ2-3	TGTGCCAGCAGTTACAGCGGGGACTCGGATACGCAGTATTTT	CASSYSGDSDTQYF
TRBV11-2	.	.	TRBJ2-1	TGTGCCAGTAGTGAGTATGAGCAGTTCTTC	CASSEYEQFF
TRBV9	.	.	TRBJ1-1	TGTGCCAGCAGCGGGGGGGGTTCATCAAGGACGAACACTGAAGCTTTCTTT	CASSGGGSSRTNTEAFF
TRBV27	.	TRBD2	TRBJ2-1	TGTGCCAGCAGTTTAGGGACTAGCGGGGGGGGTGAGCAGTTCTTC	CASSLGTSGGGEQFF
TRBV13	.	.	TRBJ1-5	TGTGCCAGCAGCTCGAGGGGGTATAGCAATCAGCCCCAGCATTTT	CASSSRGYSNQPQHF
TRBV2	once	TRBD1	TRBJ2-3	TGTGCCTCCCCGGGACAGCCTTCTAGCACAGATACGCAGTATTTT	CASPGQPSSTDTQYF
TRBV15	.	.	TRBJ2-3	TGTGCCACCAGACACGGCTTACGGGAGAGGGTAACAGATACGCAGTATTTT	CATRHGLRERVTDTQYF
TRBV6-1	.	.	TRBJ1-1	TGTGCCAGCAGTGCCATCGACAGGTCGATGAACACTGAAGCTTTCTTT	CASSAIDRSMNTEAFF
TRBV30	.	TRBD1	TRBJ1-1	TGTGCCTGGAATATTCAGACAGGGGAGGCTGAAGCTTTCTTT	CAWNIQTGEAEAFF
TRBV9	.	.	TRBJ1-4	TGTGCCAGCAGCGTAGCAGGCGTAACTAATGAAAAACTGTTTTTT	CASSVAGVTNEKLFF
TRBV7-3	.	TRBD2	TRBJ2-7	TGTGCCAGCAGCTTATTTGCGGGAGGGCCCTACGAGCAGTACTTC	CASSLFAGGPYEQYF
TRBV10-2	.	TRBD1	TRBJ2-6	TGCGCCAGCCGGGACAGGGGAGTCCCTGGGGCCAACGTCCTGACTTTC	CASRDRGVPGANVLTF
TRBV4-1	.	TRBD1	TRBJ2-7	TGCGCCAGCAGCCAAGGGGTTGCCACAGGGGCGTTTAACGAGCAGTACTTC	CASSQGVATGAFNEQYF
TRBV6-5	.	.	TRBJ1-1	TGTGCCAGCAGAGCCTGGGGCGGGAACACTGAAGCTTTCTTT	CASRAWGGNTEAFF
TRBV25-1	.	.	TRBJ1-1	TGTGCAACAGCAGTCTTGGCTGAAGCTTTCTTT	CATAVLAEAFF
TRBV29-1	.	.	TRBJ2-7	TGTAGCGCCTGGGGCGGCACCTACGAGCAGTACTTC	CSAWGGTYEQYF
TRBV6-4	.	.	TRBJ2-5	TGTGCCAGCCGCGGCCTTCAAGAGACCCAGTACTTC	CASRGLQETQYF